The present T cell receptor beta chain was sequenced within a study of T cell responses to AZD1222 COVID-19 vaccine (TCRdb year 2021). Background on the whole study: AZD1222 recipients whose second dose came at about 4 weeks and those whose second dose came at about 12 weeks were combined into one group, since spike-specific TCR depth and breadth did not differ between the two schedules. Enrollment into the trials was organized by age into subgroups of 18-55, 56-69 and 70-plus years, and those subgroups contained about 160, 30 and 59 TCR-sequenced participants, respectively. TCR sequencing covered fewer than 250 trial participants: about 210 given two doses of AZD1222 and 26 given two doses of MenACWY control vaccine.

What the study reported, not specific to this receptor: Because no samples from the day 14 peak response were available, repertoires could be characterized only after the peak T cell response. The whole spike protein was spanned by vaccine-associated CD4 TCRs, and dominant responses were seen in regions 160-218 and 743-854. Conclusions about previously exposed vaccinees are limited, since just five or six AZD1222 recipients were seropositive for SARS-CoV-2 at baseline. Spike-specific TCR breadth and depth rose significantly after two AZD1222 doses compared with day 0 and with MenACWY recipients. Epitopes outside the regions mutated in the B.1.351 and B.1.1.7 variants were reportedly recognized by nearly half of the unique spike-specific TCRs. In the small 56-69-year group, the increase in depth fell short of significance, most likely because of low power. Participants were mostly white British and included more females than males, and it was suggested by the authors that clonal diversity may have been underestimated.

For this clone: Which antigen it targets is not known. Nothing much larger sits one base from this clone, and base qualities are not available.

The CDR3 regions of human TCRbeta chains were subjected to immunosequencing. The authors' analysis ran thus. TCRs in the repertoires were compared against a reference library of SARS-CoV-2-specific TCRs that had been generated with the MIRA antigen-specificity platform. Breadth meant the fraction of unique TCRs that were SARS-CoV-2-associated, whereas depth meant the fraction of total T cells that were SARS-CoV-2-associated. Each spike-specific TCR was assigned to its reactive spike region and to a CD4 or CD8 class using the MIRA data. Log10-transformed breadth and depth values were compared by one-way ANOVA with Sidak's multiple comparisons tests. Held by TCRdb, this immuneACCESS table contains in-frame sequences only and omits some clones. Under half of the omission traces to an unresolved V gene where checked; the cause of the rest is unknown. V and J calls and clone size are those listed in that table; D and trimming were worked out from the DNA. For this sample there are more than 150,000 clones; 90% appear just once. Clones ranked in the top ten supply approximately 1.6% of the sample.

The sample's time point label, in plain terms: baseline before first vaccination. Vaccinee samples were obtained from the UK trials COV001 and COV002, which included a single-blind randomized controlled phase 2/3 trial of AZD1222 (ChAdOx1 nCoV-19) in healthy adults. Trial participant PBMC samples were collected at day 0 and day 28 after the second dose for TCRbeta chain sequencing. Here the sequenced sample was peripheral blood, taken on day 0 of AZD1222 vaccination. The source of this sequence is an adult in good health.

Here is the DNA: TGCAGCGTCGCCCGGGTTGGGGGCTCGGTCACTGAAGCTTTCTTT. Its protein product is CSVARVGGSVTEAFF. The receptor chain draws on TRBV29-1 and TRBJ1-1; possibly the D gene is TRBD1, per 6 matching bases. From the cysteine through the phenylalanine, the CDR3 covers 15 amino acids. The kept DNA is CDR3 alone, 45 bases in frame from the first base. The germline V gene encodes CDR1 SQVTM and CDR2 ANQGSEA. Cut back by 6 bases and 4 bases, the V and J ends lie 21 bases apart.